This T cell receptor beta chain was documented in a study of long-term antiretroviral therapy in people with HIV (dated by TCRdb to 2021 to 2024). Some background on the complete study: The earliest samples were collected about a decade before the 2015 WHO recommendation for immediate ART, when ART was typically delayed until CD4 counts fell. A retrospective serial study tested whether ART initiation and durable HIV suppression were associated with changes in peripheral blood TRB repertoire composition and diversity. No cross-contamination during QIAcube processing turned up in test extractions that ran a monoclonal T-cell line alongside 25 to 35 polyclonal samples. A total of roughly 200 cryopreserved PBMC samples were contributed to the cohort by 30 adults with confirmed HIV infection, with samples collected serially over a mean of roughly six years (range 1-12). Among the 30 to 35 participants with HIV, about 11 were female.

The immunoSEQ hsTCRB v3.0 assay was used at survey level resolution to sequence the TRB variable region. The target sequencing depth for TRB was roughly 35,000-55,000 T-cell genomes per sample. TRB libraries were pooled and sequenced on an Illumina MiSeq using a v3 150-cycle kit. Regarding the original processing steps: Analysis of repertoires was carried out in R inside a reproducible Nextflow workflow spanning QC, data transformation and analysis. LymphoSeq2, an R package for exploring AIRR-Seq data, was used to implement the custom analyses. Several samples that yielded fewer than 5000 total TRB sequences were excluded, so that approximately 200 HIV repertoires were analyzed. Among the approximately 190 HIV repertoires that were kept, roughly 58 were collected before ART initiation and about 130 were collected after ART initiation. Repertoires were downsampled to 5000 TRB nucleotide sequences, with summary statistics averaged over 100 downsampling iterations. Only TRB sequences with CDR3 regions of at least seven amino acids were retained for analysis. Two measures captured diversity: a Shannon entropy-derived clonality score and the Gini coefficient. In repertoire networks, the top 5000 CDR3 amino acid sequences were linked whenever an edit distance of one separated two sequences. Antigen specificity groups and MHC restriction were predicted for TRB CDR3 amino acid sequences with GLIPH2. To flag known associations with CMV, EBV, HIV or tissue antigens, CDR3 amino acid sequences were compared against VDJdb and McPAS-TCR. Pre-ART, post-ART and control groups were compared with Wilcoxon signed-rank tests and Holm-Bonferroni correction. Held by TCRdb, this immuneACCESS table contains in-frame sequences only and omits some clones. Under half of the omission traces to an unresolved V gene where checked; the cause of the rest is unknown. For V, J and clone size, that table is used; D and trimming come from the DNA. For this sample the table gives around 15,000 clones, of which 88% were detected only once. The ten top clones hold 12% of the sample.

What the work shows at the level of the full study, not this receptor alone: The repertoire was dominated across all time points by expanded TRB clones identified before ART initiation, although this dominance was seen to fluctuate and to decrease in many PLHIV after ART. ART initiation was associated with a significant increase in TRB diversity, but diversity stayed significantly below transplant donor controls even after long-term ART. Unsorted PBMC were profiled instead of sorted CD4+ and CD8+ T cells because pre-ART samples had limited cell numbers. CDR3 length ranges in HIV repertoires were narrower than in controls, and network structure suggested an antigen-experienced repertoire with only a slight naive shift after ART. The samples span the years 2004 to 2017, and the ART regimens used may be less effective than current regimens. Limited PBMC availability meant only the TCR beta chain was sequenced, without alpha chain pairing. Inferences about post-ART repertoire changes were limited because no data were available on ART adherence, viral resistance or therapy changes.

Comments on this clone: The antigen it recognizes is unknown. No base qualities exist here, and no much larger clone lies one base off it.

Participants were included only if at least one PBMC sample before ART initiation and at least two post-ART samples were available. Every participant with HIV received treatment in the United States of America. Before DNA extraction, cryopreserved samples of roughly 1-11 million PBMC were thawed and then washed. At the time of the earliest PBMC sample for each participant with HIV, ages ranged from about 20 to 54 years. PBMC samples from each participant spanned 1-4 timepoints before ART initiation and 2-8 timepoints after ART initiation, with a median of 7 samples. Serial HIV viral load, CD4+ T-cell count, ART history and demographic data were obtained for every participant. Using a Qiagen kit on a QIAcube, genomic DNA was extracted from unsorted PBMC, with samples processed in batches of 12. Per the germline V gene, SGHTA is the CDR1 and FQGTGA is the CDR2. Including the terminal cysteine and phenylalanine, the CDR3 comprises 16 residues. Solely the CDR3 DNA is kept, with 48 bases framed from the first base. V and J lose 1 base and 0 bases, and a span of 7 bases separates them.

This receptor was obtained from a man over 45 with HIV. In this chain, TRBV7-3 is recombined with TRBJ2-6; no D gene is confidently identified. The sample in question was unsorted PBMCs, obtained 6.9 years after starting antiretroviral therapy. This receptor has the CDR3 CASSLMPTSGANVLTF. The nucleotides are TGTGCCAGCAGCTTAATGCCCACCTCTGGGGCCAACGTCCTGACTTTC.